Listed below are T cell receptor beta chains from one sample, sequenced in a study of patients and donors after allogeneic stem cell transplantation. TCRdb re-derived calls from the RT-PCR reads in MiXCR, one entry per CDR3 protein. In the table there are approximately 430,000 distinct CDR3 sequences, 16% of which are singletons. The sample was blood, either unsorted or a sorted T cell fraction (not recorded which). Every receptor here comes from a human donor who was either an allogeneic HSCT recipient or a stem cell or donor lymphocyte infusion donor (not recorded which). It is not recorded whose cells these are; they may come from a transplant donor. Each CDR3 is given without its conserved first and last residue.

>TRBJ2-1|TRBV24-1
ATQGHSSYNEQF
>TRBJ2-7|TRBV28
ASSVAGTATYEQY
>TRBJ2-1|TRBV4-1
ASSQSVGGLATGEQF
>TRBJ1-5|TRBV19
ASKGGGPNQPQH
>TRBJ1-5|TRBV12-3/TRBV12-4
ASSWSNQPQH
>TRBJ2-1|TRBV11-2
ASSPFLPDEQF
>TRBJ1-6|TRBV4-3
ASSQEVGTGGYSPLH
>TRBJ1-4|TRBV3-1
ASSQSSGKLF
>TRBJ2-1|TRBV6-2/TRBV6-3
ASRYRFKGLLDEQF
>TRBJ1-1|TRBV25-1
ASSVRKNTEAF
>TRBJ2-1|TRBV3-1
ASSQVEREVTDNEQF
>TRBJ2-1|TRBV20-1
SARLAGRNNEQF